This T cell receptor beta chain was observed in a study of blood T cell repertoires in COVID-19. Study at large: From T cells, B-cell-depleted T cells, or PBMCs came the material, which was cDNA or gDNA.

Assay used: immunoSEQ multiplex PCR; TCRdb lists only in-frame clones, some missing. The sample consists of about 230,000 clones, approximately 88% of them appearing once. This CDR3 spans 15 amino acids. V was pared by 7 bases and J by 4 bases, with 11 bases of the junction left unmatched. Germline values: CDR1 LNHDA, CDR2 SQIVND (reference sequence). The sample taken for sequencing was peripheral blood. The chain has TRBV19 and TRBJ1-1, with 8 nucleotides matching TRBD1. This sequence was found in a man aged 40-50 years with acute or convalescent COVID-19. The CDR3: CASNPDRVVGTEAFF. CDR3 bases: TGTGCCAGTAACCCGGACAGGGTAGTTGGCACTGAAGCTTTCTTT.